The 18 T cell receptor beta chains below come from one sample, sequenced in a study of breast tumors, draining lymph nodes, adjacent tissues. TCRdb processed the multiplex PCR reads anew with MiXCR; each CDR3 protein has one entry. The data show some 170,000 distinct CDR3 sequences, 33% seen once. Samples came from axillary lymph nodes draining the breast cancer. The sample was axillary lymph node tissue. The source of these receptors is a female donor with breast cancer. Some clones in this sample may be carry-over from other donors' samples.

The J gene is TRBJ1-6, the V gene TRBV15; D is unresolved. This CDR3 spans 14 amino acids. Germline CDR1 is LNHNV and CDR2 is YYDKDF (reference sequence). V lost 4 bases and J 8 bases, leaving 12 bases between the germline ends. DNA for the CDR3: TGTGCCACCAGCAACGGGCCGCAATATTCACCCCTCCACTTT. The encoded protein is CATSNGPQYSPLHF.

Comments on this clonotype: This may stem from a read error, because a much larger clone lies one nucleotide away. The genes are TRBV30 and TRBJ1-2; TRBD1 agrees at 10 bases. CDR3 length: 15 residues. Trimming removed 2 bases from V and 4 bases from J; junction bases left unmatched: 7. From germline, CDR1 is GTSNPN and CDR2 SVGIG (reference sequence). This CDR3 is CAWSRWDRGIYGYTF. For the CDR3, the DNA is TGTGCCTGGAGTCGATGGGACAGGGGAATCTATGGCTACACCTTC.

There are many counts of this clonotype. An end of the junction does not agree with germline; a read error may underlie this. This chain joins TRBV19 and TRBJ2-1; TRBD2 matches at 9 bases. CDR1 and CDR2 from the germline V gene are LNHDA and SQIVND (reference sequence). There are 14 residues in the CDR3. The CDR3 sequence is CASREQGSSGSHDF. The CDR3 DNA sequence: TGTGCCAGTAGGGAACAGGGAAGTAGCGGGAGTCACGACTTC. The whole variable domain, remainder taken from reference TRBV19 and TRBJ2-1, is DGGITQSPKYLFRKEGQNVTLSCEQNLNHDAMYWYRQDPGQGLRLIYYSQIVNDFQKGDIAEGYSVSREKKESFPLTVTSAQKNPTAFYLCASREQGSSGSHDFGPGTRLTVL.

On this clonotype itself: A read error may produce the germline difference seen at one junction end. This rearrangement joins TRBV18 to TRBJ1-3; D call uncertain. CDR1 and CDR2 from the germline V gene are KGHSH and LQKENI. The CDR3 runs 17 residues. CDR3 DNA sequence: TGTGCCAGCTCACCCCAACCCCGACTCAGCTCTGGAAACACCATATATTTC. Protein product: CASSPQPRLSSGNTIYF. The full variable domain, its missing parts supplied by reference TRBV18 and TRBJ1-3, is NAGVMQNPRHLVRRRGQEARLRCSPMKGHSHVYWYRQLPEEGLKFMVYLQKENIIDESGMPKERFSAEFPKEGPSILRIQQVVRGDSAAYFCASSPQPRLSSGNTIYFGEGSWLTVV.

This clonotype was observed many times. V and J are TRBV19 and TRBJ1-2; TRBD1 agrees at 9 bases. There are 16 residues in the CDR3. CDR1 is LNHDA and CDR2 is SQIVND in the germline V gene (reference sequence). V lost 6 bases and J lost 4; bases outside the gene matches: 12. DNA of the CDR3: TGTGCCAGTAGCATACTCCCGGGACAGGGACCCTATGGCTACACCTTC. Protein: CASSILPGQGPYGYTF.

The V gene is TRBV14, the J gene TRBJ1-2; D may be TRBD1 (5 bases). The V end lost 2 bases, the J end lost 7 bases, and 8 bases lay between the germline ends. The CDR3 runs 12 residues. From germline, CDR1 is SGHDN and CDR2 FVKESK. The chain's CDR3 is CASSQSRGGYTF. The CDR3 nucleotides are TGTGCCAGCAGCCAATCGAGGGGTGGCTACACCTTC.

This clonotype was observed a few times. A junction boundary mismatches the germline segment, possibly from a read error. This chain links TRBV7-9 with TRBJ2-1; D ambiguous. This CDR3 is 12 amino acids long. Germline loops: CDR1 SEHNR, CDR2 FQNEAQ (reference sequence). CDR3 sequence reads: CASSLELGERFF. DNA of the CDR3: TGCGCCAGCAGCTTAGAACTTGGTGAGCGGTTCTTC.

As to this clonotype: The junction departs from the called germline gene at one end, perhaps through a read error. V and J are TRBV4-2 and TRBJ1-4; D call uncertain. Germline-derived CDR1 and CDR2 are LGHNA and YNFKEQ. This CDR3 is 21 amino acids long. CDR3 region: CATRLAWDSTDGRTVNEKLFF. CDR3 nucleotide sequence: TGTGCCACCCGACTAGCGTGGGATAGCACAGATGGTCGAACGGTTAATGAAAAGCTGTTTTTT.

The sample holds a few counts of this clonotype. A read error may be the cause here, since a much bigger clone is one base away. V usage is TRBV6-1 and J usage is TRBJ1-6; possible D gene TRBD1, 6 bases. There are 15 residues in the CDR3. Germline loops: CDR1 MNHNS, CDR2 SASEGT. As DNA, the CDR3 is TGTACCAGCAGCTCTGGGGGGGCAGGGAATTCACCCCTCCACTTT. Its protein is CTSSSGGAGNSPLHF.

This clonotype has a single count. CDR3 loop: CSPRRGAYEQYF. CDR3 coding DNA: TGCAGCCCCCGCCGGGGGGCCTACGAGCAGTACTTC. The chain links TRBV29-1 to TRBJ2-7; 7 bases agree with TRBD2. V lost 8 bases, J lost 2 bases, and 6 bases stayed unmatched. The CDR3 runs 12 residues. Germline V lookup: CDR1 SQVTM, CDR2 ANQGSEA.

A note on this clonotype: This sequence may be a read error, since a much larger clone differs from it by one base. This rearrangement joins TRBV30 to TRBJ1-4; D uncertain. The CDR3 covers 15 residues. Trimming cost V 2 bases and J 5 bases, with 15 bases left between them. From germline, CDR1 is GTSNPN and CDR2 SVGIG (reference sequence). Here the CDR3 DNA reads TGTGCCTGGAGTCCCCACGGGCCAGCAAATGAAAAACTGTTTTTT. It encodes CAWSPHGPANEKLFF.

V usage is TRBV12-3 or TRBV12-4 and J usage is TRBJ1-1; D remains unclear. The CDR3 length is 10 residues. Trimming shortened V by 8 bases and J by 4 bases, and 5 bases separated the two germline ends. The CDR3: CASWGTEAFF. CDR3 sequence (DNA): TGTGCCAGCTGGGGCACTGAAGCTTTCTTT.

The CDR3 reads CASSARGEIESTF. The DNA of the CDR3 is TGTGCCAGTAGTGCCCGGGGGGAGATAGAGAGCACCTTC. The chain joins TRBV19 to TRBJ1-2, with a possible D match to TRBD1 (5 bases). The CDR3 spans 13 residues. Germline V gene lookup returns CDR1 LNHDA and CDR2 SQIVND (reference sequence). Trimming took 5 bases from V and 13 from J, leaving 20 bases between them.

This clonotype was observed many times. The V gene is TRBV4-1, the J gene TRBJ2-3, with D unclear. V lost 0 bases and J lost 9, with 10 bases in between. The CDR3 has 13 residues. The germline CDR1 and CDR2 sequences are MGHRA and YSYEKL. CDR3 region: CASSQDSWETQYF. For the CDR3, the DNA is TGCGCCAGCAGCCAAGATAGTTGGGAAACGCAGTATTTT.

This clonotype was seen at least ten times. The V call is TRBV18, the J call TRBJ1-4; D possibly corresponds to TRBD1 (5 bases). Deletions cut 1 base from V and 1 base from J, with 7 bases between. Germline-derived CDR1 and CDR2 are KGHSH and LQKENI. The CDR3 runs 15 residues. The CDR3 loop is CASSPRDGTNEKLFF. The CDR3 DNA is TGTGCCAGCTCACCACGGGACGGAACTAATGAAAAACTGTTTTTT.

Comment on this clonotype: This sequence may be a read error, since a much larger clone differs from it by one base. This chain joins TRBV9 and TRBJ2-2; D is perhaps TRBD2 (5 bases). The CDR3 spans 13 residues. Germline V CDR1 and CDR2: SGDLS, YYNGEE. As DNA, the CDR3 is TGTGCCAGCAGCTTCCTCCGGGCCGGGGAGCTGTGTTTT. This sequence encodes CASSFLRAGELCF.

As for this clonotype: A read error may account for a junction end that differs from germline. V and J are TRBV5-1 and TRBJ2-2, with 7 bases matching TRBD1. The J call may be incorrect, as the DNA end agrees better with TRBJ1-1. The CDR3 extends over 13 amino acids. Germline CDR1 and CDR2: SGHRS and YFSETQ. CDR3 sequence (DNA): TGCGCCAGCAAGTCGACAGGGCAAACTGACGCTTTCTTT. Translation gives CASKSTGQTDAFF.

Many counts were recorded for this clonotype. The J gene is TRBJ2-5, the V gene TRBV6-2 or TRBV6-3; 10 bases align to TRBD2. Germline loops: CDR1 MNHEY, CDR2 SVGEGT. The ends lost 10 bases at V and 2 bases at J; junction bases unmatched: 10. The length of the CDR3 is 15 residues. The CDR3 is CAIATIAGGQETQYF. The CDR3 coding sequence is TGTGCCATCGCGACTATAGCGGGAGGTCAAGAGACCCAGTACTTC.